The source of this TCR beta chain is a study of shared clonotypes between healthy human individuals. Findings and caveats of the study: Among donors, sharing of clonotypes was expected to be affected by sequencing depth. Generation probability values for non-shared clonotypes were lower than those for clonotypes shared by all four donors.

In the case of this clone: Its cognate antigen is unknown.

In the source study's methods: Quality scores were absent from the junction-only immunoSEQ sequences, so filtering differed. Profiled with immunoSEQ multiplex PCR; TCRdb holds only in-frame clones, not every one. That table supplies the V and J calls and clone size; D and trimming were determined from the DNA. The sample lists hundreds of thousands of clones; around 96% were seen once. Adults of Caucasian background living in Nashville, Tennessee made up all donors. V dropped 10 bases and J dropped 1 base, with 10 bases sitting between them. The CDR3 has 12 amino acids. In germline, CDR1 is ENHRY, CDR2 SYGVKD.

Specimen: naive CD4+ T cells sorted from blood. Sample subset: CD45RA+ positively selected. This TCR came from a woman between 25 and 40 years old in good health. This chain uses TRBV10-3 with TRBJ1-1, with D hard to call. In DNA form, the CDR3 reads TGTGCCACCGGACGTCCGAACACTGAAGCTTTCTTT. This gives the protein CATGRPNTEAFF.